This T cell receptor beta chain was identified in a study of blood T cell repertoires in COVID-19. Study details: Donors in the United States, Italy and Spain gave samples during acute or convalescent COVID-19.

Sequenced by immunoSEQ multiplex PCR; TCRdb stores in-frame clones only, minus some. Of 150,000 or so clones listed, approximately 88% are singletons. Sequencing input: peripheral blood. This TCR was recovered from a human donor in a cohort sampled during active COVID-19.

In DNA form, the CDR3 reads TGTGCCAGCAGCCCGACGGCGGGAGGGGGCAATGAGCAGTTCTTC. Amino acids: CASSPTAGGGNEQFF. This rearrangement joins TRBV7-3 to TRBJ2-1; 9 bases map to TRBD2. This CDR3 comprises 15 residues. In germline, CDR1 is SGHTA, CDR2 FQGTGA. V gave up 5 bases and J gave up 6 bases; unmatched junction bases: 8.